Listed below are T cell receptor beta chains from one sample, sequenced in a study of blood T cell repertoires in COVID-19. Produced via immunoSEQ multiplex PCR; TCRdb's table is partial and in-frame only. Of approximately 28,000 clones listed, around 79% were seen once; the top ten hold approximately 15%. Sequencing used peripheral blood. Every receptor here comes from a man older than 75 with active or convalescent COVID-19. Each CDR3 is given with its conserved first and last residue. The order of the fields is V gene, J gene, D gene, clone size, CDR3 DNA, CDR3 protein. A D gene is named only where the DNA matches it firmly. Size is stated for part of the rows, as once, few or many counts, or as a class when the clone is expanded.

V: TRBV5-4; J: TRBJ2-3; D: TRBD2; size: once; DNA: TGTGCCAGCAGCTCCCCTAGCGGGTCCACAGATACGCAGTATTTT; CDR3: CASSSPSGSTDTQYF
V: TRBV4-2; J: TRBJ2-7; D: -; size: -; DNA: TGTGCCAGCAGCCAAGAGCGGTCCTACTCCTACGAGCAGTACTTC; CDR3: CASSQERSYSYEQYF
V: TRBV27; J: TRBJ2-2; D: TRBD1; size: few; DNA: TGTGCCAGCAGTTTACGACAGGGGATGAACACCGGGGAGCTGTTTTTT; CDR3: CASSLRQGMNTGELFF
V: TRBV7-2; J: TRBJ1-5; D: -; size: -; DNA: TGTGCCAGCAGCTTAGGGCCAGGAAATCAGCCCCAGCATTTT; CDR3: CASSLGPGNQPQHF
V: TRBV6-2/TRBV6-3; J: TRBJ2-1; D: TRBD1; size: -; DNA: TGTGCCAGCAGCTTCCCCGGGACAGTATTCAATGAGCAGTTCTTC; CDR3: CASSFPGTVFNEQFF
V: TRBV24-1; J: TRBJ1-5; D: -; size: few; DNA: TGTGCCACCAGTGAAAAAGGACGGGACAATCAGCCCCAGCATTTT; CDR3: CATSEKGRDNQPQHF
V: TRBV24-1; J: TRBJ2-7; D: -; size: -; DNA: TGTGCCACCAAGATTTGGGGGGAAGCCTACGAGCAGTACTTC; CDR3: CATKIWGEAYEQYF
V: TRBV6-5; J: TRBJ2-5; D: -; size: -; DNA: TGTGCCAGCAGTTACAGGACAGTGCAACAAGAGACCCAGTACTTC; CDR3: CASSYRTVQQETQYF
V: TRBV29-1; J: TRBJ1-1; D: -; size: -; DNA: TGCAGCGTTGGGGCAGGGCCCACTGAAGCTTTCTTT; CDR3: CSVGAGPTEAFF
V: TRBV18; J: TRBJ2-5; D: -; size: -; DNA: TGTGCCAGCTCACCGTCTGTACAAGAGACCCAGTACTTC; CDR3: CASSPSVQETQYF
V: TRBV7-2; J: TRBJ1-2; D: -; size: -; DNA: TGTGCCAGCAGCGTATCCAGGACAACTAACTATGGCTACACCTTC; CDR3: CASSVSRTTNYGYTF
V: TRBV5-4; J: TRBJ2-3; D: TRBD1; size: medium-sized; DNA: TGTGCCAGCAGCTTGGGACAGGGGGAAGGAGGTACGCAGTATTTT; CDR3: CASSLGQGEGGTQYF
V: TRBV27; J: TRBJ1-1; D: -; size: -; DNA: TGTGCCAGCAGAAAACAGGGTGGGACTGAAGCTTTCTTT; CDR3: CASRKQGGTEAFF
V: TRBV5-6; J: TRBJ1-2; D: -; size: few; DNA: TGTGCCAGCCAGAGGTCGAGGGATGACTATGGCTACACCTTC; CDR3: CASQRSRDDYGYTF
V: TRBV20-1; J: TRBJ2-3; D: -; size: -; DNA: TGCAGTGCTTTTGACTCCCCAATGCAGTATTTT; CDR3: CSAFDSPMQYF
V: TRBV2; J: TRBJ2-1; D: TRBD1; size: -; DNA: TGTGCCAGCAGGAGGACAGGGAACTACAATGAGCAGTTCTTC; CDR3: CASRRTGNYNEQFF
V: TRBV11-3; J: TRBJ2-2; D: TRBD1; size: -; DNA: TGTGCCAGCAGCAAACGGGACAGGGCGAACACCGGGGAGCTGTTTTTT; CDR3: CASSKRDRANTGELFF
V: TRBV7-2; J: TRBJ1-2; D: -; size: -; DNA: TGTGCCAGCAGCTTAGCGCCCCAGGCACGAGGCTACACCTTC; CDR3: CASSLAPQARGYTF
V: TRBV28; J: TRBJ2-7; D: -; size: -; DNA: TGTGCCAGCAGTTTAGGGGGGGCTCGGTCCTACGAGCAGTATTTC; CDR3: CASSLGGARSYEQYF
V: TRBV3-1/TRBV3-2; J: TRBJ1-3; D: -; size: -; DNA: TGTGCCAGCAGCCGGACAGACTTCTCTGGAAACACCATATATTTT; CDR3: CASSRTDFSGNTIYF
V: TRBV6-2/TRBV6-3; J: TRBJ1-3; D: -; size: once; DNA: TGTGCCAGCAGTTCCGGGTACGGAAACACCATATATTTT; CDR3: CASSSGYGNTIYF
V: TRBV12-3/TRBV12-4; J: TRBJ2-3; D: -; size: -; DNA: TGTGCCAGCAGTCCGTCCGGGAAGAATACGCAGTATTTT; CDR3: CASSPSGKNTQYF